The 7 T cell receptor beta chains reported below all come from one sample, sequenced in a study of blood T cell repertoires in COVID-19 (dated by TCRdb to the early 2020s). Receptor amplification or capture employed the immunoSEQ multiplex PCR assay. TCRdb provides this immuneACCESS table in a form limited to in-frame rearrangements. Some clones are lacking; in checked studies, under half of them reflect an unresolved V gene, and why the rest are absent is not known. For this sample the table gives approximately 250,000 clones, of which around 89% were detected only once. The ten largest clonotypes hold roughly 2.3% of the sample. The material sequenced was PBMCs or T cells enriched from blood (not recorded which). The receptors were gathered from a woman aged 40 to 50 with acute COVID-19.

The CDR3 spells CASRSTSADIQYF. The CDR3 DNA is TGTGCCAGCAGGAGTACCTCTGCGGACATTCAGTACTTC. This chain uses TRBV3-1 (or the pseudogene TRBV3-2) with TRBJ2-4; unclear D gene. Germline-derived CDR1 and CDR2 are LGHDT and YNNKEL (reference sequence). The V end lost 6 bases, the J end lost 8 bases, and 14 bases lay between the germline ends. CDR3 size: 13 residues.

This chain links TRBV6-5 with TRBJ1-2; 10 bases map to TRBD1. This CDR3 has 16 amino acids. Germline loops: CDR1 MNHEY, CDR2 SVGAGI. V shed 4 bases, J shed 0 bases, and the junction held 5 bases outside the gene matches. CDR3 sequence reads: CASSWTGTGANYGYTF. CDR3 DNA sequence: TGTGCCAGCAGTTGGACCGGGACAGGGGCTAACTATGGCTACACCTTC.

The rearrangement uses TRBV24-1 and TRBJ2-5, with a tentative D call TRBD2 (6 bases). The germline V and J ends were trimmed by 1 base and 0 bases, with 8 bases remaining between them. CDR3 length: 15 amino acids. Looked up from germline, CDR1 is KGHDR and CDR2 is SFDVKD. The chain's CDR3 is CATSDFWGDQETQYF. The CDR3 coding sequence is TGTGCCACCAGTGATTTCTGGGGGGACCAAGAGACCCAGTACTTC.

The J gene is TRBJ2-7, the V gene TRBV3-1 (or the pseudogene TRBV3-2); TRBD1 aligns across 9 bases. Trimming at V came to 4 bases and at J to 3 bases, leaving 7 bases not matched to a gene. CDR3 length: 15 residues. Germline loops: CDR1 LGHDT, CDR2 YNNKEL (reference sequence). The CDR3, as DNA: TGTGCCAGCAGCCCGACGAGACAGGGGGACTACGAGCAGTACGTC. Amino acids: CASSPTRQGDYEQYV.

DNA of the CDR3: TGTGCCTGGAGTTTGGCAGGGGTGGAGGGCTACACCTTC. Protein sequence: CAWSLAGVEGYTF. This rearrangement joins TRBV30 to TRBJ1-2; D might be TRBD1 (6 bases). The CDR3 has 13 amino acids. Between the trimmed V and J ends, which lost 2 bases and 8 bases, there was a span of 15 bases. Germline V CDR1 and CDR2: GTSNPN, SVGIG (reference sequence).

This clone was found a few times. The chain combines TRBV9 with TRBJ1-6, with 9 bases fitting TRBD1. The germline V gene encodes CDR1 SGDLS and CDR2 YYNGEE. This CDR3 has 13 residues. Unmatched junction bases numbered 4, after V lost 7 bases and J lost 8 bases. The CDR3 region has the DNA TGTGCCAGCGGGACAGGGTTATATTCACCCCTCCACTTT. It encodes CASGTGLYSPLHF.

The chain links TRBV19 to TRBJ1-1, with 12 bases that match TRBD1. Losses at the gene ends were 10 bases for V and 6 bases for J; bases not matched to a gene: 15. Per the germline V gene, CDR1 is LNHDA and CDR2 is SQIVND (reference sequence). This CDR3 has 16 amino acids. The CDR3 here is CATKVGQGARGAEAFF. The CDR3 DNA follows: TGTGCCACGAAGGTGGGACAGGGGGCTAGAGGGGCTGAAGCTTTCTTT.